Each of the 25 T cell receptor beta chains below was sequenced from the same sample in a study of CD8+CD57+ T cells in acquired aplastic anemia. Genomic DNA served as template for TCR beta VDJ and CDR3 profiling. TCRdb recomputed calls from the reads with MiXCR, one row per CDR3 protein. This sample has about 200,000 distinct CDR3 sequences, with about 62% found just once. Sequenced patients had shown CD8+CD57+ cell expansion by flow cytometry. Source material: sorted CD4+, CD8+, or CD8+CD57+ T cells (not recorded which) from PBMCs. The source is a human donor with aplastic anemia.

The chain links TRBV7-2 to TRBJ2-5; 11 nucleotides align to TRBD2. Germline loops: CDR1 SGHTA, CDR2 FQGNSA. Unmatched junction bases numbered 9, after V lost 1 base and J lost 5 bases. The CDR3 contains 17 residues. The CDR3 nucleotides are TGTGCCAGCAGCTTAGTATCTAGCGGGGGGATCGGGGAGACCCAGTACTTC. This translates into CASSLVSSGGIGETQYF.

For this clonotype: A junction boundary mismatches the germline segment, possibly from a read error. This sequence joins TRBV3-1 and TRBJ2-6; 16 nucleotides align to TRBD2. This CDR3 has 18 amino acids. The V gene's germline CDR1 is LGHDT and CDR2 YNNKEL (reference sequence). This CDR3 is CASRGLAGGDSGANALTF. The CDR3 coding sequence is TGTGCCAGCAGGGGACTAGCGGGGGGGGACTCTGGGGCCAACGCCCTGACTTTC. Full variable domain (rest looked up from reference TRBV3-1 and TRBJ2-6): DTAVSQTPKYLVTQMGNDKSIKCEQNLGHDTMYWYKQDSKKFLKIMFSYNNKELIINETVPNRFSPKSPDKAHLNLHINSLELGDSAVYFCASRGLAGGDSGANALTFGAGSRLTVL.

A few counts support this clonotype. The gene calls are TRBV7-4 and TRBJ2-5; 10 bases fit TRBD2. This CDR3 is built from 15 residues. The J segment lost 5 bases and the V segment lost 3 bases, leaving 6 bases of the junction unmatched. The germline V gene has CDR1 SGHVT and CDR2 SQSDAQ. CDR3 loop: CASSFATSGNETQYF. DNA of the CDR3: TGTGCCAGCAGCTTTGCCACTAGCGGGAACGAGACCCAGTACTTC.

The chain combines TRBV25-1 with TRBJ2-7, with 8 bases lining up with TRBD2. From germline, CDR1 is MGHDK and CDR2 SYGVNS. With 6 bases clipped from V and 3 bases from J, the junction kept 13 bases outside the gene matches. This CDR3 comprises 16 residues. This chain's CDR3 is CASSQAGVAGIYEQYF. CDR3 nucleotides: TGTGCCAGCAGCCAGGCCGGGGTAGCGGGGATCTACGAGCAGTACTTC.

This clonotype was detected only a few times. The genes are TRBV24-1 and TRBJ2-1, with D perhaps TRBD2 (6 bases). V lost 3 bases, J lost 5 bases, and 13 bases lay in between. This CDR3 spans 15 amino acids. Germline-derived CDR1 and CDR2 are KGHDR and SFDVKD. CDR3 bases: TGTGCCACCAGTGATGTTGCGGGGCCCAACAATGAGCAGTTCTTC. Its translation is CATSDVAGPNNEQFF.

The V and J genes are TRBV27 and TRBJ2-7; TRBD1 aligns across 12 bases. V was clipped by 6 bases and J by 0 bases; unmatched bases: 15. CDR1 MNHEY and CDR2 SMNVEV come from the germline V gene (reference sequence). CDR3 length equals 19 residues. The CDR3 DNA follows: TGTGCCAGCAGGATATCGGGACAGGGGGCTTCCCCAACCTCCTACGAGCAGTACTTC. Amino acids: CASRISGQGASPTSYEQYF.

This chain joins TRBV2 and TRBJ1-4, with 7 bases lining up with TRBD1. The CDR3 spans 13 residues. Germline CDR1 and CDR2: SNHLY and FYNNEI. J was trimmed by 5 bases and V by 7 bases; bases with no gene match: 4. As DNA, the CDR3 is TGTGCCAGCACGGGACAGAACAATGAAAAACTGTTTTTT. Translation gives CASTGQNNEKLFF.

This chain joins TRBV4-1 and TRBJ2-2, with unresolved D. Germline CDR1 reads MGHRA; CDR2 reads YSYEKL. Trimming left V 8 bases short and J 6 bases short, with 13 bases between. The CDR3 loop spans 13 amino acids. The CDR3 spells CASGLSVAGELFF. The CDR3 DNA sequence: TGCGCCAGCGGCTTGTCGGTGGCCGGGGAGCTGTTTTTT.

Points on this clonotype: One end of the junction does not line up with germline, which may come from a read error. The genes are TRBV15 and TRBJ2-5; a weak D match, TRBD1 (5 bases). Germline values: CDR1 LNHNV, CDR2 YYDKDF (reference sequence). The CDR3 runs to 13 residues. The CDR3 region has the DNA TGTGCCACCCGCAGGGCCCTCCAAGAGACCCAGTACTTC. It is translated as CATRRALQETQYF.

At least ten counts were recorded for this clonotype. The rearrangement links TRBV4-1 to TRBJ2-1, with no clear D. Germline-derived CDR1 and CDR2 are MGHRA and YSYEKL. Trimming cost V 0 bases and J 1 base, with 13 bases left between them. The length of the CDR3 is 17 residues. The CDR3 protein is CASSQDGVGGSYNEQFF. The CDR3 DNA is TGCGCCAGCAGCCAAGATGGGGTGGGTGGATCCTACAATGAGCAGTTCTTC.

A word on this clonotype: It may be a read error: a sequence one base away is much more abundant. V and J are TRBV4-1 and TRBJ2-3; tentative D call: TRBD2 (6 bases). The CDR3 sequence is 15 residues long. Germline CDR1 reads MGHRA; CDR2 reads YSYEKL. The CDR3 DNA is TGCGCCTGCAGCCAAGGACTAATCGGCACAGATACGCAGTATTTT. Translated, it gives CACSQGLIGTDTQYF.

In the case of this clonotype: A junction end diverges from the germline sequence, so it may reflect a read error. The chain links TRBV6-6 to TRBJ2-1; D could derive from TRBD1 or TRBD2 (7 bases each). The germline gives CDR1 MNHNY, CDR2 SVGAGI (reference sequence). The CDR3 loop spans 15 amino acids. CDR3 loop: CASSESGGANNEQSF. In DNA form, the CDR3 reads TGTGCCAGCAGCGAGTCAGGGGGGGCCAACAATGAGCAGTCCTTC.

The chain carries TRBV7-9 and TRBJ1-2, with 9 bases that match TRBD1. With V trimmed by 5 bases and J by 7 bases, 8 bases remained unmatched. CDR1 and CDR2 from the germline V gene are SEHNR and FQNEAQ (reference sequence). CDR3 size: 14 residues. The CDR3 loop is CASSRTGTGFGYTF. CDR3 coding DNA: TGTGCCAGCAGCCGGACCGGGACAGGGTTTGGCTACACCTTC.

In its sample, this clonotype was seen many times. V is TRBV4-2 and J is TRBJ2-3; perhaps TRBD2 as D (5 bases). V lost 0 bases, J lost 4 bases, and 14 bases lay in between. This CDR3 is built from 16 residues. From germline, CDR1 is LGHNA and CDR2 YNFKEQ. The CDR3 loop reads CASSQDELDGADTQYF. In nucleotides, the CDR3 is TGTGCCAGCAGCCAAGATGAACTAGATGGGGCAGATACGCAGTATTTT.

This clonotype came up a few times. The chain carries TRBV24-1 and TRBJ2-5; 8 nucleotides agree with TRBD1. This CDR3 region has 16 residues. J lost 4 bases, V lost 0 bases, and 6 bases had no gene match. The germline V gene encodes CDR1 KGHDR and CDR2 SFDVKD. The CDR3, as DNA: TGTGCCACCAGTGATTTGCTTGACAGGGGAGGAGAGACCCAGTACTTC. It codes for CATSDLLDRGGETQYF.

The gene calls are TRBV7-8 and TRBJ2-4, with 16 bases matching TRBD2. There are 17 residues in the CDR3. CDR1 is SGHVS and CDR2 is FQNEAQ in the germline V gene. The trim removed 1 base at V and 7 bases at J, leaving 4 bases unmatched. The CDR3 nucleotides are TGTGCCAGCAGCTTAGTGGGACTAGCGGGAGGGGCGAACATTCAGTACTTC. Its protein product is CASSLVGLAGGANIQYF.

This clonotype came up once. This rearrangement joins TRBV10-3 to TRBJ2-7, with D uncertain. The CDR3 consists of 14 residues. Trimming left V 4 bases short and J 1 base short, with 11 bases between. Germline loops: CDR1 ENHRY, CDR2 SYGVKD. The CDR3 coding sequence is TGTGCCATCAGTGTTCAAGCCGAGTCCTACGAGCAGTACTTC. Its translation: CAISVQAESYEQYF.

This rearrangement joins TRBV24-1 to TRBJ1-1; 9 bases fit TRBD1. The V gene's germline CDR1 is KGHDR and CDR2 SFDVKD. CDR3 length equals 17 residues. After removal of 5 bases from V and 1 base from J, the junction contained 10 bases not matched to a gene. CDR3 sequence reads: CATSGPNRGQGNTEAFF. The CDR3 bases are TGTGCCACCAGTGGCCCAAATCGGGGACAGGGGAACACTGAAGCTTTCTTT.

V gene TRBV6-6 combines with J gene TRBJ2-7; the D gene is possibly TRBD1 (7 bases). The V gene's germline CDR1 is MNHNY and CDR2 SVGAGI (reference sequence). This CDR3 has 18 amino acids. Trimming removed 0 bases at V and 4 bases at J, with 22 bases between. The CDR3 DNA sequence: TGTGCCAGCAGTTACTCGAAGGGCGGGACAGAGAGACCTTACGAGCAGTACTTC. It specifies CASSYSKGGTERPYEQYF.

V gene TRBV9 combines with J gene TRBJ2-2; 7 bases fit TRBD2. The V and J ends lost 4 bases and 7 bases, in that order; junction bases with no gene match: 4. The CDR3 totals 13 residues. Per the germline V gene, CDR1 is SGDLS and CDR2 is YYNGEE. CDR3 sequence (DNA): TGTGCCAGCAGCTCTAGGACTAGCGGGGAGCTGTTTTTT. Translated: CASSSRTSGELFF.

This clonotype is a singleton in its sample. V and J are TRBV5-5 and TRBJ2-7; 10 bases fit TRBD1. Germline CDR1 and CDR2: SGHKS and YYEKEE (reference sequence). After removal of 8 bases from V and 6 bases from J, the junction contained 11 bases not matched to a gene. This CDR3 has 14 amino acids. The DNA of the CDR3 is TGTGCCAGTGGGACAGGGGCGAGTCACTTCGAGCAGTACTTC. It encodes CASGTGASHFEQYF.

V gene TRBV4-1 combines with J gene TRBJ2-7; 7 nucleotides line up with TRBD1. CDR1 MGHRA and CDR2 YSYEKL come from the germline V gene. Losses at the gene ends were 0 bases for V and 5 bases for J; bases not matched to a gene: 4. This CDR3 region has 14 residues. CDR3 nucleotides: TGCGCCAGCAGCCAAGAGGACAGGTACCACGAGCAGTACTTC. Its protein product is CASSQEDRYHEQYF.

V gene TRBV10-1 combines with J gene TRBJ1-6; 12 bases are a match to TRBD1. Germline V lookup: CDR1 WNHNN, CDR2 SYGVQD (reference sequence). J lost 11 bases, V lost 6 bases, and 8 bases had no gene match. The CDR3 consists of 15 residues. The CDR3 DNA sequence: TGCGCCAGCAGCCACGGGACAGGGGGCGAGGCACCCCTCCACTTT. It is translated as CASSHGTGGEAPLHF.

Written as DNA, the CDR3 is TGTGCCAGCAGCTCGACTAGCATCGCAGATACGCAGTATTTT. Translated, it gives CASSSTSIADTQYF. The chain recombines TRBV7-8 with TRBJ2-3; 7 bases are shared with TRBD2. The CDR3 length is 14 residues. Germline V lookup: CDR1 SGHVS, CDR2 FQNEAQ. V was clipped by 4 bases and J by 4 bases; unmatched bases: 5.

Concerning this clonotype: Lacking the conserved final phenylalanine or tryptophan, this CDR3 likely reflects a read error. The CDR3 sequence is CSAPEYGYTS. The CDR3 region has the DNA TGCAGCGCTCCCGAATATGGCTACACCTCC. V gene TRBV29-1 combines with J gene TRBJ1-2; D is unresolved. V shed 7 bases and J shed 5 bases, with 8 bases lying between them. CDR1 and CDR2 (germline): SQVTM, ANQGSEA. This CDR3 comprises 10 residues.